The 12 T cell receptor beta chains listed next were all sequenced from one sample in a study of blood T cell repertoires in COVID-19. Data came from immunoSEQ multiplex PCR; TCRdb stores just in-frame clones and leaves some out. Counted here are about 120,000 clones, more than 75% occurring once; the ten biggest clones make up 25% to 35%. Sequencing was carried out using peripheral blood. These receptors were collected from a woman aged 70 to 79 with acute or convalescent COVID-19.

The CDR3 nucleotides read TGCGCCAGCAGCTTACCCTCTAAGACCCAGTACTTC. It is translated as CASSLPSKTQYF. The chain recombines TRBV5-1 with TRBJ2-5, with unresolved D. CDR3 length: 12 amino acids. Looked up from germline, CDR1 is SGHRS and CDR2 is YFSETQ. V lost 2 bases, J lost 6 bases, and 8 bases lay in between.

The rearrangement uses TRBV3-1 (or the pseudogene TRBV3-2) and TRBJ1-1; the D is unclear. Per germline, CDR1 LGHDT and CDR2 YNNKEL (reference sequence). Trimming took off 4 bases at V and 11 bases at J, with 23 bases between the two ends. The CDR3 is 15 residues long. The CDR3 sequence: CASSPNTASAGGAFF. The CDR3 coding sequence is TGTGCCAGCAGCCCCAACACCGCCTCGGCAGGTGGGGCTTTCTTT.

This rearrangement joins TRBV30 to TRBJ1-2; 9 bases map to TRBD1. The germline CDR1 and CDR2 sequences are GTSNPN and SVGIG (reference sequence). The CDR3 consists of 14 residues. The V gene end was trimmed by 3 bases and the J gene end by 7 bases; junction bases not matched to a gene: 9. CDR3 sequence (DNA): TGTGCCTGGAGGGGACAGGGTAGGAAGAGTGGCTACACCTTC. It translates to CAWRGQGRKSGYTF.

CDR3 bases: TGCGCCAGCAGCTTGGGGGACAGGGAAAAACTGTTTTTT. Its protein is CASSLGDREKLFF. The chain joins TRBV5-1 to TRBJ1-4, with TRBD1 matching over 8 bases. The J segment lost 8 bases and the V segment lost 0 bases, leaving 0 bases of the junction unmatched. CDR1 and CDR2 from the germline V gene are SGHRS and YFSETQ. There are 13 residues in the CDR3.

This sequence joins TRBV14 and TRBJ2-2; D possibly corresponds to TRBD1 (6 bases). The CDR3 length is 17 residues. The V gene's germline CDR1 is SGHDN and CDR2 FVKESK. The V end lost 0 bases, the J end lost 0 bases, and 11 bases lay between the germline ends. CDR3 amino acids: CASSQEGNRANTGELFF. The CDR3, as DNA: TGTGCCAGCAGCCAAGAAGGCAACAGGGCGAACACCGGGGAGCTGTTTTTT.

The V and J genes are TRBV2 and TRBJ1-5; 10 bases match TRBD1. V shed 5 bases, J shed 7 bases, and the junction held 5 bases outside the gene matches. The germline CDR1 and CDR2 sequences are SNHLY and FYNNEI. The CDR3 contains 14 residues. Written as DNA, the CDR3 is TGTGCCAGCAGTTGGGACAGGGGTTCCCAGCCCCAGCATTTT. Translation gives CASSWDRGSQPQHF.

The chain couples TRBV12-3 or TRBV12-4 to TRBJ1-2; D ambiguous. V was pared by 8 bases and J by 4 bases, with 5 bases between. This CDR3 is 10 amino acids long. The CDR3 loop reads CASGLYGYTF. For the CDR3, the DNA is TGTGCCAGCGGCCTCTATGGCTACACCTTC.

The chain recombines TRBV6-1 with TRBJ2-7; D gene unclear. V was clipped by 5 bases and J by 4 bases, with 6 bases between them. The CDR3 is made up of 11 amino acids. Germline V gene lookup returns CDR1 MNHNS and CDR2 SASEGT. The chain's CDR3 is CASSQTYEQYF. DNA for the CDR3: TGTGCCAGCAGTCAAACTTACGAGCAGTACTTC.

The chain employs TRBV7-8 and TRBJ2-5; D might be TRBD2 (6 bases). The CDR3 contains 16 residues. Trimming shortened V by 5 bases and J by 3 bases, and 19 bases separated the two germline ends. Looked up from germline, CDR1 is SGHVS and CDR2 is FQNEAQ. The chain's CDR3 is CASSKRPRDSKETQYF. The CDR3 DNA reads TGTGCCAGCAGCAAACGGCCCAGGGACTCAAAAGAGACCCAGTACTTC.

The V call is TRBV9, the J call TRBJ2-1; the D gene is possibly TRBD2 (6 bases). The CDR3 has 16 residues. V was pared by 2 bases and J by 5 bases, with 17 bases between. The V gene's germline CDR1 is SGDLS and CDR2 YYNGEE. The CDR3 region is CASSVARRAWDNEQFF. CDR3 sequence (DNA): TGTGCCAGCAGCGTCGCAAGGAGGGCGTGGGACAATGAGCAGTTCTTC.

Here the CDR3 reads CASSGNGVGAETQYF. CDR3 DNA: TGTGCCAGCAGTGGGAACGGGGTGGGCGCAGAGACCCAGTACTTC. The chain combines TRBV2 with TRBJ2-5; perhaps TRBD2 as D (5 bases). Trimming removed 4 bases at V and 4 bases at J, with 16 bases between. The CDR3 has 15 amino acids. The germline CDR1 and CDR2 sequences are SNHLY and FYNNEI.

V usage is TRBV19 and J usage is TRBJ2-1, with D perhaps matching TRBD1 (5 bases). V was trimmed by 3 bases and J by 7 bases, leaving 10 bases between them. CDR1 LNHDA and CDR2 SQIVND come from the germline V gene (reference sequence). The CDR3 sequence is 13 residues long. The CDR3 loop is CASSIRVENEQFF. CDR3 bases: TGTGCCAGTAGTATCAGGGTCGAGAATGAGCAGTTCTTC.